The clone carrying this TCR beta chain came up a few times. As yet, its antigen is unknown. V was shortened by 0 bases and J by 4 bases, with 12 bases between the two germline ends. The CDR3 is 15 residues long. Germline V lookup: CDR1 SGHTA, CDR2 FQGNSA. This entry is derived from a study of blood T cells in healthy people across ages. Study details: Capture by template switching was about one barcoded beta molecule per two T cells. Study observations and caveats: Conclusively comparing naive with antigen-experienced cells was impossible with unsorted PBMCs.

A sample-barcoded 5' primer and a J-beta primer mix were used in a second PCR of about 7 to 12 cycles. Using its own MiXCR run on the 5' RACE reads, TCRdb lists one record per CDR3 protein. The sample holds 1.2 million to 1.5 million distinct CDR3 sequences, 35% to 45% seen once. The chain combines TRBV7-2 with TRBJ1-1; D ambiguous. The TCR sequence derives from a young woman in good health. The sequenced sample consisted of blood. CDR3 DNA: TGTGCCAGCAGCTTAGCCGCCGTGACCGGCACTGAAGCTTTCTTT. As protein: CASSLAAVTGTEAFF.